The TCR beta chain under discussion was sequenced for a study of cytomegalovirus exposure and HLA in healthy donors. Across the study: The 110 million or so unique TCR beta sequences, from roughly 170 million T cells, were found by an earlier analysis.

General study findings and limits: A missense DCLRE1C variant was associated with V- and J-gene trimming of TCR beta chains in a later analysis, and an independent cohort replicated the association. In a later analysis, several top co-occurrence clusters appeared linked to parvovirus B19, influenza, CMV and Epstein-Barr virus.

Germline CDR1 and CDR2: SGHNT and YYREEE (reference sequence). V was clipped by 1 base and J by 3 bases, with 11 bases between them. The CDR3 has 14 residues. A word on this clone: No antigen is known for it.

The PCR employed 60 Vbeta primers together with 13 Jbeta primers. In the original processing: In a later analysis, approximately 73 million unique TCR beta chains included roughly 11 million shared by two or more donors. Generated by immunoSEQ multiplex PCR, the TCRdb table keeps only in-frame clones and is missing some. V, J and clone size derive from that table, while D and trimming were established from the DNA sequence. The table shows 200,000 or so clones, with roughly 80% occurring only once. The sample comprised PBMCs. The chain couples TRBV5-4 to TRBJ2-7; TRBD2 might be the D (7 bases). This TCR derives from a woman aged 50 to 60 in good health and CMV-seropositive. CDR3 sequence reads: CASSLTGTNYEQYF. The CDR3 DNA sequence: TGTGCCAGCAGCTTGACAGGGACTAACTACGAGCAGTACTTC.